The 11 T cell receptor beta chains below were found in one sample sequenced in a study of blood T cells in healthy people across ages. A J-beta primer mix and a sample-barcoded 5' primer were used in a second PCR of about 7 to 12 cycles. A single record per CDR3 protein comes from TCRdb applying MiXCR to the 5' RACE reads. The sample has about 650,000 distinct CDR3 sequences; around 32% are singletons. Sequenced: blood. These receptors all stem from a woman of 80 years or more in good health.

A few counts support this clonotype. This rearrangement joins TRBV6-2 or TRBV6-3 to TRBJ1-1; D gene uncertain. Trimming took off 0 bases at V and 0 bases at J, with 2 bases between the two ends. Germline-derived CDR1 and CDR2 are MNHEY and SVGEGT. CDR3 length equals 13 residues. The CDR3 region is CASSYSVNTEAFF. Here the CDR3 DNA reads TGTGCCAGCAGTTACTCTGTGAACACTGAAGCTTTCTTT.

In DNA form, the CDR3 reads TGTGCCTGGAGTGTTTTCTCCGGGGGCAATCAGCCCCAGCATTTT. Its translation: CAWSVFSGGNQPQHF. This rearrangement joins TRBV30 to TRBJ1-5; no definite D call. Deletions cut 0 bases from V and 2 bases from J, with 11 bases between. Germline-derived CDR1 and CDR2 are GTSNPN and SVGIG (reference sequence). The CDR3 is made up of 15 amino acids.

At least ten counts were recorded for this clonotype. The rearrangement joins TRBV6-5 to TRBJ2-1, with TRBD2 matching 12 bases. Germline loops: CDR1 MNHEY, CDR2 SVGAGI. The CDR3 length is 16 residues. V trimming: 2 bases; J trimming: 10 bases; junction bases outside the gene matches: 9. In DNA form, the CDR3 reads TGTGCCAGCAGTTACCAATCTAGCGGGGGGGCCCGGGAGCAGTTCTTC. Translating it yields CASSYQSSGGAREQFF.

DNA of the CDR3: TGTGCCAGCAGCTTAGACAGGACCGGCTACACCTTC. It specifies CASSLDRTGYTF. The V call is TRBV5-5, the J call TRBJ1-2, with a possible D match to TRBD1 (6 bases). The V end was cut by 2 bases, the J end by 8 bases, with 10 bases between. The CDR3 runs to 12 residues. Germline loops: CDR1 SGHKS, CDR2 YYEKEE (reference sequence). The variable domain in full, with the rest retrieved from reference TRBV5-5 and TRBJ1-2, is DAGVTQSPTHLIKTRGQQVTLRCSPISGHKSVSWYQQVLGQGPQFIFQYYEKEERGRGNFPDRFSARQFPNYSSELNVNALLLGDSALYLCASSLDRTGYTFGSGTRLTVV.

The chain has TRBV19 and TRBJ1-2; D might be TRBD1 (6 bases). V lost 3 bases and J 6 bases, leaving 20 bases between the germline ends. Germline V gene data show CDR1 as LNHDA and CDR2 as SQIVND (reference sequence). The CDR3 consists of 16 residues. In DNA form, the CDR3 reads TGTGCCAGTAGTATGGTCGGACAGTCGTGGAGGGATGGCTACACCTTC. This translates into CASSMVGQSWRDGYTF.

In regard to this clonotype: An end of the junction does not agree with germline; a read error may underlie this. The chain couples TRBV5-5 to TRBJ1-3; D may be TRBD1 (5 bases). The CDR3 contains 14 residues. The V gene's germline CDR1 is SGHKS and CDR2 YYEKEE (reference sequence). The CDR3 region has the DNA TGTGCCAGCAGCTTGGAATCAGGGTCTCCCACCAGATATTTT. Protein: CASSLESGSPTRYF.

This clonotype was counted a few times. The CDR3 region is CAWSVRGTGGTQYF. The DNA of the CDR3 is TGTGCCTGGAGTGTACGTGGGACTGGCGGGACCCAGTACTTC. The genes are TRBV30 and TRBJ2-5, with a weak D call TRBD2 (6 bases). In germline, CDR1 is GTSNPN, CDR2 SVGIG (reference sequence). This CDR3 contains 14 residues. Deletions cut 0 bases from V and 7 bases from J, with 15 bases between.

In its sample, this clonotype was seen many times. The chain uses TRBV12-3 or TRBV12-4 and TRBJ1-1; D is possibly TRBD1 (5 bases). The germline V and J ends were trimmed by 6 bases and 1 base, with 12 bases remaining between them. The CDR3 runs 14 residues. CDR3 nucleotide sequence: TGTGCCAGCAGCTCGACAGTCCGGAACACTGAAGCTTTCTTT. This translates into CASSSTVRNTEAFF.

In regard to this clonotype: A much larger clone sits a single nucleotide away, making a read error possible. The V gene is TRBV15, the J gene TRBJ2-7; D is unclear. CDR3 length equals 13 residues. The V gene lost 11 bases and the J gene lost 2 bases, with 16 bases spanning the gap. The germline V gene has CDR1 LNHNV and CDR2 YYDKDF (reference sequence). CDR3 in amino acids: CAAVPGRTYEQYF. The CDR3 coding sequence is TGTGCCGCCGTTCCGGGTCGGACCTACGAGCAGTACTTC.

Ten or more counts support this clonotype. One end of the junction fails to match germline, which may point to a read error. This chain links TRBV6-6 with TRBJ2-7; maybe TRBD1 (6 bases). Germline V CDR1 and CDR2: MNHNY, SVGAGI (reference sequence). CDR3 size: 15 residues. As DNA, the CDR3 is TGTGCCACCAGTTACCCCGGACAGCCGACCTACGAGCAGTACTTC. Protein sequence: CATSYPGQPTYEQYF.

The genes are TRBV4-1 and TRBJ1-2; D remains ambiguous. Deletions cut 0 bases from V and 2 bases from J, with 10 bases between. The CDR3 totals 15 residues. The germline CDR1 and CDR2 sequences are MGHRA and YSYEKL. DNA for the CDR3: TGCGCCAGCAGCCAAGATGACGGTCGGAACTATGGCTACACCTTC. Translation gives CASSQDDGRNYGYTF.